This TCR beta chain was profiled in a study of T-cell memory formation after mild COVID-19. Regarding the study as a whole: Later expanders leaned CD4+, whereas clones that contracted between day 15 and 85 were balanced CD4/CD8. Shrinking CD4+ clones resided mostly in CM and EM, and CD8+ ones in EMRA.

Sample barcodes and UMIs were carried by the TCR alpha and TCR beta cDNA libraries that 5'RACE generated with constant-segment primers. Each CDR3 protein is one row after TCRdb ran MiXCR on the 5' RACE reads. This table has 200,000 to 250,000 distinct CDR3 sequences, about 27% appearing once. Comments on this clonotype: What it recognizes is unknown.

J lost 6 bases, V lost 0 bases, and 7 bases had no gene match. Germline V gives CDR1 SGHAT, CDR2 FQNNGV. This CDR3 is 16 amino acids long. Sequencing was performed on PBMCs or a T cell subset sorted from them (not recorded which). The chain has TRBV11-2 and TRBJ2-2; 7 bases align to TRBD2. The origin of this receptor is an adult woman who had mild COVID-19 (a few samples of this study predate the infection). Cell type and time point are not known. CDR3 in DNA: TGTGCCAGCAGCTTAGATCTAGCGGTAGTCGCCGGGGAGCTGTTTTTT. The encoded protein is CASSLDLAVVAGELFF.